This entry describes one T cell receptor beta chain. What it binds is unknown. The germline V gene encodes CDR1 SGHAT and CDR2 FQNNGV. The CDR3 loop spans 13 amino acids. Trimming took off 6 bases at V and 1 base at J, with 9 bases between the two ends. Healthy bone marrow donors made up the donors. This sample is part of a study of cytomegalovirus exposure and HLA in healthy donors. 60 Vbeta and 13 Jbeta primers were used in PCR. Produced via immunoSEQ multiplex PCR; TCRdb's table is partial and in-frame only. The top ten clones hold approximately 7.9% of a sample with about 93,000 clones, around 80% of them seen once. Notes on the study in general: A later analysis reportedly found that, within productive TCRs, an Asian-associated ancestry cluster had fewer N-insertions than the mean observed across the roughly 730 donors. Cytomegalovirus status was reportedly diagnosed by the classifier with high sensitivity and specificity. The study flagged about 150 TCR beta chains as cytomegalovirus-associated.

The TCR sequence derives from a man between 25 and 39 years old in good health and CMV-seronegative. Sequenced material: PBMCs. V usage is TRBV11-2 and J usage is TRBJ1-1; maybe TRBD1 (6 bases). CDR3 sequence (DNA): TGTGCCAGCAGTCGGGGACAGAACACTGAAGCTTTCTTT. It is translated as CASSRGQNTEAFF.